At least ten counts were recorded for the clone carrying this T cell receptor (beta chain). The target antigen is unknown. Amplified regions were TCR beta CDR3 sequences from RNA transcripts. The study used the HTBI primer set for a first-round RT-PCR of the TCR CDR3. TCRdb re-called the multiplex PCR reads through MiXCR, storing one row per CDR3 protein. The sample lists almost 600,000 distinct CDR3 sequences; 35% to 55% were seen once. Newly diagnosed patients aged 18 to 65 had hyperthyroidism of under 2 months' duration. This CDR3 is built from 14 residues. CDR1 is LNHDA, CDR2 SQIVND, per germline (reference sequence). The V end was cut by 6 bases, the J end by 3 bases, with 14 bases between. These data originate in a study of T cells in Graves' hyperthyroidism and ophthalmopathy. Study-level points and caveats: Stable hyperthyroidism and ophthalmopathy were separated using 13 V-J signatures.

This chain links TRBV19 with TRBJ2-5; D is perhaps TRBD2 (6 bases). This TCR derives from a woman younger than 35 with Graves' hyperthyroidism. The sample taken for sequencing was peripheral blood or thyroid tissue (not recorded which). The CDR3 DNA is TGTGCCAGTAGACCCGAACTAGCTAAAGAGACCCAGTACTTC. Its protein product is CASRPELAKETQYF.